This is a list of T cell receptor beta chains from one sample in a study of CD8+CD57+ T cells in acquired aplastic anemia. Each CDR3 protein is one row after TCRdb ran MiXCR on the reads. Among about 40,000 distinct CDR3 sequences listed, roughly 69% were seen once. Sequencing was performed on sorted CD4+, CD8+, or CD8+CD57+ T cells (not recorded which) from PBMCs. These receptor sequences come from a human donor with aplastic anemia. CDR3s include the opening cysteine and the closing phenylalanine or tryptophan. D genes are given only for firm matches. Part of the rows lack a size; the others show once, few, many or a class for expanded clones.

TRBV7-9	TRBJ1-6	15	once	TRBD1	CAISESPGQNSPLHF	TGTGCCATCAGTGAATCACCGGGACAGAATTCACCCCTCCACTTT
TRBV7-3	TRBJ2-1	16	many	TRBD2	CASSPRLAETYNEQFF	TGTGCCAGCAGCCCCCGACTAGCGGAGACCTACAATGAGCAGTTCTTC
TRBV20-1	TRBJ2-1	14	few	TRBD1	CSARDRGSYNEQFF	TGCAGTGCTAGGGACAGGGGGTCCTACAATGAGCAGTTCTTC
TRBV2	TRBJ2-3	12	-	-	CASSPSADTQYF	TGTGCCAGCAGTCCCTCAGCAGATACGCAGTATTTT
TRBV20-1	TRBJ1-2	12	-	-	CSANPPTYGYTF	TGCAGTGCTAACCCTCCTACCTATGGCTACACCTTC
TRBV2	TRBJ2-7	15	many	-	CASSTIRQDPNEQYF	TGTGCCAGCAGTACTATTCGACAGGATCCGAACGAGCAGTACTTC
TRBV7-8	TRBJ2-2	14	once	-	CASSWGWNTGELFF	TGTGCCAGCAGCTGGGGGTGGAACACCGGGGAGCTGTTTTTT
TRBV19	TRBJ1-1	14	-	-	CASGKSPASTEAFF	TGTGCCAGTGGAAAAAGTCCGGCAAGCACTGAAGCTTTCTTT
TRBV7-8	TRBJ1-2	16	many	-	CASTPSRGFGNYGYTF	TGTGCCAGCACCCCCAGCCGAGGGTTCGGTAACTATGGCTACACCTTC
TRBV5-1	TRBJ1-6	16	many	-	CASSLAGPGGGSPLHF	TGCGCCAGCAGCTTGGCCGGTCCCGGTGGGGGTTCACCCCTCCACTTT
TRBV15	TRBJ1-4	14	-	TRBD1	CATRFSGGNEKLFF	TGTGCCACCAGGTTCTCAGGGGGCAATGAAAAACTGTTTTTT
TRBV2	TRBJ2-5	14	-	-	CASRAGFGRETQYF	TGTGCCAGCAGGGCAGGGTTCGGACGAGAGACCCAGTACTTC
TRBV24-1	TRBJ1-1	12	-	-	CATSVQNTEAFF	TGTGCCACCAGTGTACAGAACACTGAAGCTTTCTTT
TRBV10-3	TRBJ1-2	13	few	-	CASSSDSNYGYTF	TGTGCCAGCAGTTCGGACAGTAACTATGGCTACACCTTC
TRBV15	TRBJ1-5	17	-	TRBD1	CATSRWTGSISNQPQHF	TGTGCCACCAGCAGGTGGACAGGGAGCATTAGCAATCAGCCCCAGCATTTT
TRBV20-1	TRBJ1-5	18	-	-	CSAISDKQGEGNNQPQHF	TGCAGTGCCATCAGTGACAAACAGGGAGAAGGTAACAATCAGCCCCAGCATTTT
TRBV28	TRBJ1-5	15	-	-	CSSSLLSDSNQPQHF	TGTTCCAGCAGTTTGCTTAGTGATAGCAATCAGCCCCAGCATTTT
TRBV19	TRBJ2-5	13	-	-	CASSPEGHQTQYF	TGTGCCAGTAGTCCCGAAGGCCATCAGACCCAGTACTTC
TRBV7-9	TRBJ1-6	16	many	-	CASTLVSEGDNSPLHF	TGTGCCAGCACCCTGGTGTCTGAGGGGGATAATTCACCCCTCCACTTT
TRBV20-1	TRBJ2-3	14	-	TRBD2	CSARLAGSTDTQYF	TGCAGTGCCCGACTAGCGGGGAGCACAGATACGCAGTATTTT
TRBV29-1	TRBJ2-5	12	-	TRBD1	CSVGQGLETQYF	TGCAGCGTGGGACAGGGTTTAGAGACCCAGTACTTC
TRBV7-8	TRBJ2-7	13	-	TRBD1	CASSPGTGDEQYF	TGTGCCAGCAGCCCCGGGACAGGGGACGAGCAGTACTTC
TRBV2	TRBJ2-2	20	few	-	CASSEELVGRDPTFTGELFF	TGTGCCAGCAGTGAAGAGTTGGTCGGGCGGGACCCCACTTTCACCGGGGAGCTGTTTTTT
TRBV2	TRBJ2-1	15	many	-	CASLNRDGGYNEQFF	TGTGCCAGCCTCAACCGGGACGGAGGGTATAATGAGCAGTTCTTC
TRBV5-6	TRBJ1-1	12	many	-	CASRSGNTEAFF	TGTGCCAGCAGATCAGGGAACACTGAAGCTTTCTTT
TRBV2	TRBJ2-5	13	-	-	CASSPQRAQTQYF	TGTGCCAGCAGCCCGCAGCGGGCCCAGACCCAGTACTTC
TRBV24-1	TRBJ1-1	14	few	-	CATREGTSGTEAFF	TGTGCCACCAGGGAGGGGACATCTGGCACTGAAGCTTTCTTT
TRBV7-2	TRBJ1-5	12	-	-	CASSLGAQPQHF	TGTGCCAGCAGCTTAGGGGCCCAGCCCCAGCATTTT
TRBV29-1	TRBJ2-7	15	-	-	CSVELDPGAAYEQYF	TGCAGCGTCGAATTAGACCCGGGGGCCGCCTACGAGCAGTACTTC
TRBV18	TRBJ1-1	15	-	TRBD1	CASSQWDRTNTEAFF	TGTGCCAGCTCACAATGGGACAGGACGAACACTGAAGCTTTCTTT
TRBV28	TRBJ1-6	18	many	-	CASSPVMAGVTYNSPLHF	TGTGCCAGCAGCCCGGTGATGGCAGGGGTAACCTATAATTCACCCCTCCACTTT
TRBV6-5	TRBJ1-1	14	once	-	CASSSSRENTEAFF	TGTGCCAGCAGTTCTTCCAGAGAGAACACTGAAGCTTTCTTT
TRBV7-2	TRBJ1-6	14	many	-	CASSPRRENSPLHF	TGTGCCAGCAGCCCGCGAAGGGAGAATTCACCCCTCCACTTT
TRBV15	TRBJ2-5	16	few	TRBD2	CATSRDRLAGQETQYF	TGTGCCACCAGCAGAGATCGACTAGCTGGCCAAGAGACCCAGTACTTC
TRBV6-1	TRBJ1-5	12	-	-	CACGLSNQPQHF	TGTGCCTGCGGGTTGAGCAATCAGCCCCAGCATTTT
TRBV29-1	TRBJ1-2	15	-	TRBD1	CSVEDLGGQGLGYTF	TGCAGCGTTGAAGATCTCGGGGGACAGGGGCTCGGCTACACCTTC
TRBV7-8	TRBJ1-5	17	many	TRBD1	CASSLEGGRESRQPQHF	TGTGCCAGCAGCTTAGAAGGGGGCAGGGAGTCGCGGCAGCCCCAGCATTTT
TRBV19	TRBJ2-7	14	-	TRBD1	CASSQQGAAYEQYF	TGTGCCAGTAGTCAACAGGGGGCGGCCTACGAGCAGTACTTC
TRBV12-3/TRBV12-4	TRBJ1-1	12	many	-	CASSLGGRDAFF	TGTGCCAGCAGTTTAGGGGGCCGGGACGCTTTCTTT
TRBV15	TRBJ2-3	14	-	TRBD1	CATSRDRVEDTQYF	TGTGCCACCAGCCGGGACAGGGTCGAAGATACGCAGTATTTT
TRBV20-1	TRBJ1-6	14	-	-	CSAVGGGGNSPLHF	TGCAGTGCTGTGGGGGGGGGTGGTAATTCACCCCTCCACTTT
TRBV10-3	TRBJ1-5	13	-	-	CAISDQGGESQHF	TGTGCCATCAGTGACCAGGGAGGGGAGTCCCAGCATTTT
TRBV7-9	TRBJ2-7	15	once	TRBD1	CASSSTRDSTYEQYF	TGTGCCAGCAGTTCTACCCGGGACAGCACCTACGAGCAGTACTTC
TRBV10-3	TRBJ1-5	16	few	-	CAISESEAVSNQPQHF	TGTGCCATCAGTGAGTCGGAGGCAGTTAGCAATCAGCCCCAGCATTTT
TRBV19	TRBJ2-7	14	-	TRBD1	CASSPGQHTYEQYF	TGTGCCAGTAGCCCGGGACAGCATACCTACGAGCAGTACTTC
TRBV5-1	TRBJ1-1	14	many	-	CASSLAGSGTEAFF	TGCGCCAGCAGCTTGGCCGGCTCGGGAACTGAAGCTTTCTTT
TRBV19	TRBJ1-5	13	-	-	CASSILTNQPQHF	TGTGCCAGTAGTATTCTCACCAATCAGCCCCAGCATTTT
TRBV19	TRBJ1-1	13	-	-	CASSPTANTEAFF	TGTGCCAGTAGTCCGACAGCGAACACTGAAGCTTTCTTT
TRBV25-1	TRBJ2-5	11	-	-	CASSKRETQYF	TGTGCCAGCAGTAAAAGAGAGACCCAGTACTTC
TRBV7-2	TRBJ1-2	14	-	-	CASSLAGWDYGYTF	TGTGCCAGCAGCTTGGCGGGCTGGGACTATGGCTACACCTTC
TRBV10-3	TRBJ1-1	14	-	-	CAISTTGPDTEAFF	TGTGCCATCAGTACTACAGGGCCAGATACTGAAGCTTTCTTT